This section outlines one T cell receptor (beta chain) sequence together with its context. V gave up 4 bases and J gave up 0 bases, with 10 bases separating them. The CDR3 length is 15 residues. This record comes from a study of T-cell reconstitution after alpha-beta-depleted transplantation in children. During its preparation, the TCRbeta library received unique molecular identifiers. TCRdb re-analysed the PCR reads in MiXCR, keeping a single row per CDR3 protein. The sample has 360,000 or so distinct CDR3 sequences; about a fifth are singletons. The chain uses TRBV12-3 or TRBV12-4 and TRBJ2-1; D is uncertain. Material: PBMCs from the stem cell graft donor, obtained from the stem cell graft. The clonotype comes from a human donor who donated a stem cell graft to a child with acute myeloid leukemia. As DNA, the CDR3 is TGTGCCAGCAGTTCCCCCCCCAGCTCCTACAATGAGCAGTTCTTC. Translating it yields CASSSPPSSYNEQFF.